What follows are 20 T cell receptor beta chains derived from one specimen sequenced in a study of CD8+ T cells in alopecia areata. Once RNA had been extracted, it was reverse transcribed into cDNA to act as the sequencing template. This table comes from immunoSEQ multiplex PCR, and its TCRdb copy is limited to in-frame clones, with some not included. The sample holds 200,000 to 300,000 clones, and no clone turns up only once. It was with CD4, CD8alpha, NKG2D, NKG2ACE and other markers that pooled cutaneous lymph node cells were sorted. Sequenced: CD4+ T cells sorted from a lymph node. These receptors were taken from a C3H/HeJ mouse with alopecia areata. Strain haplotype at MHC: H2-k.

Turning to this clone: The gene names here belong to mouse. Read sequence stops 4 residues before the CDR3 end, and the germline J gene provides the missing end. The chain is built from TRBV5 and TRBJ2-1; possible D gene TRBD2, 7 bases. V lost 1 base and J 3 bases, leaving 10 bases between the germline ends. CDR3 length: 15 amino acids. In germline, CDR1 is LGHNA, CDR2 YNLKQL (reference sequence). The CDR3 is CASSQGGALYAEQFF. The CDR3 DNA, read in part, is TGTGCCAGCAGCCAAGGGGGGGCCCTCTATGCT.

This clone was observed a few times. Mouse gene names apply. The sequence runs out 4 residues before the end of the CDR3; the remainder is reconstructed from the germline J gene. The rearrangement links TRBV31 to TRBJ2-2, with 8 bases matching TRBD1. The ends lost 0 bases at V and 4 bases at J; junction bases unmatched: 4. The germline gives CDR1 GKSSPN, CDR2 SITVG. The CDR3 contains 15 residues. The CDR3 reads CAWSLRQGSTGQLYF. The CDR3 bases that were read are TGTGCCTGGAGTCTAAGACAGGGGTCCACCGGG.

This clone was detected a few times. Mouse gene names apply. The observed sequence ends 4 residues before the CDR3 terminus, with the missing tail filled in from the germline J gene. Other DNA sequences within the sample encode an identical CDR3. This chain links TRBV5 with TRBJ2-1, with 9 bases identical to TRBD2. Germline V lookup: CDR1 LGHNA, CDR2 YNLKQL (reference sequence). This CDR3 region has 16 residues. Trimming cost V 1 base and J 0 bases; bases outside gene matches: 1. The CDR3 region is CASSQGLGANYAEQFF. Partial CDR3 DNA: TGTGCCAGCAGCCAAGGACTGGGGGCTAACTATGCT.

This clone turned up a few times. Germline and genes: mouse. The CDR3 loop reads CASSEAPQGNSDYTF. The covered CDR3 bases are TGTGCCAGCAGTGAAGCCCCCCAGGGAAACTCC. The chain employs TRBV13-3 and TRBJ1-2; TRBD1 is a possible D gene (5 bases). The CDR3 goes on 4 residues after the read ends, and that part is filled in from the germline J gene. CDR1 NNHDY and CDR2 SYVADS come from the germline V gene. CDR3 size: 15 residues. The germline V and J ends were trimmed by 2 bases and 1 base, with 12 bases remaining between them.

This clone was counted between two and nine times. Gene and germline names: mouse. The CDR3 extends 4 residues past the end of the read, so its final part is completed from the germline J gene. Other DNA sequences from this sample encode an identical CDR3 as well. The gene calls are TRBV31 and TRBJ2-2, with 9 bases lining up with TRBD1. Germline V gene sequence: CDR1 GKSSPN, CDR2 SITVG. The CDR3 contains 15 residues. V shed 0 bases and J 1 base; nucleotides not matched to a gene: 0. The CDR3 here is CAWSLGQGNTGQLYF. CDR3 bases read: TGTGCCTGGAGTCTGGGACAGGGAAACACCGGG.

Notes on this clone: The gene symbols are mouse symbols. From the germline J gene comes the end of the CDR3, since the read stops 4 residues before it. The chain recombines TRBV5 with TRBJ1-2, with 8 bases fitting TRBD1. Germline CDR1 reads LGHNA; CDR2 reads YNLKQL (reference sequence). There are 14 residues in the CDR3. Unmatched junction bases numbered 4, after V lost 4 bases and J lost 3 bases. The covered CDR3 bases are TGTGCCAGCAGCCCTCGACAGGGGCACTCC. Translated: CASSPRQGHS. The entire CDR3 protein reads CASSPRQGHSDYTF.

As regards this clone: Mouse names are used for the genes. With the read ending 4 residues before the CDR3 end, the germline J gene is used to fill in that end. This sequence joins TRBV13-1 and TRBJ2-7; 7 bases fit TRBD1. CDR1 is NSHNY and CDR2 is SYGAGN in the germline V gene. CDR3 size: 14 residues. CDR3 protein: CASSETGQPYEQYF. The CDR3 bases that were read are TGTGCCAGCAGTGAGACGGGACAGCCTTAT.

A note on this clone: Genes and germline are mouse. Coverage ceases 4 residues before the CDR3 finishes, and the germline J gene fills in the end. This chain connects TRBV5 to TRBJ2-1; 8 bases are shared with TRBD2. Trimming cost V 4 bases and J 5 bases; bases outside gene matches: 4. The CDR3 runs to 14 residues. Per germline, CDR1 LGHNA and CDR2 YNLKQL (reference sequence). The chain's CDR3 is CASSLLGGDAEQFF. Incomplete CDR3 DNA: TGTGCCAGCAGCCTCCTGGGGGGAGATGCT.

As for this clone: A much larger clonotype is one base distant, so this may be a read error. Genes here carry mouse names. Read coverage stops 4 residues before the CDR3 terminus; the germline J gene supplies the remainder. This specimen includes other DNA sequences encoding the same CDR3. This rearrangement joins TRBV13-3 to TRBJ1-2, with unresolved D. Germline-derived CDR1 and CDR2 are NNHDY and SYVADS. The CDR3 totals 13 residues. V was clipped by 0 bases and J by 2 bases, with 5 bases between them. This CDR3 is CASSDVGNSDYTF. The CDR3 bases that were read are TGTGCCAGCAGTGATGTAGGGAACTCC.

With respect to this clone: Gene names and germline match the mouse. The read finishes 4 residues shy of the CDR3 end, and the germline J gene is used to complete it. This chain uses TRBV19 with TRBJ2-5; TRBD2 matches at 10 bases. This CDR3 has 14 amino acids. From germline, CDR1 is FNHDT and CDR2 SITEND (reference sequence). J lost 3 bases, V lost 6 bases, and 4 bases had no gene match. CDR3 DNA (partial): TGTGCCAGCACCACACTGGGGGGGCAAGAC. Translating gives CASTTLGGQD. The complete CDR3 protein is CASTTLGGQDTQYF.

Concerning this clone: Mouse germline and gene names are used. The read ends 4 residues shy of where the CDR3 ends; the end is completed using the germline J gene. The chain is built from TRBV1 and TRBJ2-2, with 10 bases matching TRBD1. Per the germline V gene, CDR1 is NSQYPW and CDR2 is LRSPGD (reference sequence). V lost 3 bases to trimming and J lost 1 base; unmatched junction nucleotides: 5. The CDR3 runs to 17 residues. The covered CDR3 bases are TGCACCTGCAGTGCCCCCCGGGACAGGGGAAACACCGGG. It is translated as CTCSAPRDRGNTG. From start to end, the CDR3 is CTCSAPRDRGNTGQLYF.

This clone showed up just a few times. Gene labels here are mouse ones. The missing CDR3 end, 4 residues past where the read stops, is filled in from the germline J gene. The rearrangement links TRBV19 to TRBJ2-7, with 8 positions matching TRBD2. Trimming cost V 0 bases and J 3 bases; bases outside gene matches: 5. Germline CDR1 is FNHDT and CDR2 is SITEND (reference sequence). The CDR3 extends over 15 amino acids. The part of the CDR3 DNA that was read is TGTGCCAGCAGTATAGAGGGGGGGCGCCTCTAT. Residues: CASSIEGGRLY. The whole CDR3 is CASSIEGGRLYEQYF.

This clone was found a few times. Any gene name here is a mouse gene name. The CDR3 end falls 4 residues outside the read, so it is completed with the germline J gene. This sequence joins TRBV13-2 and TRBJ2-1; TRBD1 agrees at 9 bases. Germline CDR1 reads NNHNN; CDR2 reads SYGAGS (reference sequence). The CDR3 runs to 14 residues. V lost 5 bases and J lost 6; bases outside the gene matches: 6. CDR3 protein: CASGSGTGIAEQFF. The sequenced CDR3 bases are TGTGCCAGCGGATCCGGGACAGGGATTGCT.

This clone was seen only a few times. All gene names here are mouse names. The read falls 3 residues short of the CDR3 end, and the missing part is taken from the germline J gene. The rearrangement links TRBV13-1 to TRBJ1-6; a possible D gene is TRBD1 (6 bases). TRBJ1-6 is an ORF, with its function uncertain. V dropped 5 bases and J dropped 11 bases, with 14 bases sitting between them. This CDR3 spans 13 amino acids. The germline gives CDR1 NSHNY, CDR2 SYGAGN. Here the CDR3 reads CASRDQGRAPLYF. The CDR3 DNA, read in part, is TGTGCCAGCAGGGATCAGGGGAGGGCGCCC.

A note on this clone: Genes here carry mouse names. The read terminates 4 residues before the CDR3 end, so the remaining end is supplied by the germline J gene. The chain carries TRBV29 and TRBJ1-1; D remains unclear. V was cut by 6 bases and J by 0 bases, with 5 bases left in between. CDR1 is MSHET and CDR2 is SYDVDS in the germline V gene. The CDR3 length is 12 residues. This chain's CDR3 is CASRQTNTEVFF. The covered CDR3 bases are TGTGCTAGCAGACAGACAAACACA.

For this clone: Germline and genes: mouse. CDR3 bases read: TGCACCTGCAGTGCAGATCCAAGGGTCTCC. It yields the protein CTCSADPRVS. The full CDR3 reads CTCSADPRVSDYTF. The gene calls are TRBV1 and TRBJ1-2, with unresolved D. The CDR3 end lies 4 residues beyond the end of the read and is filled in from the germline J gene. Germline-derived CDR1 and CDR2 are NSQYPW and LRSPGD (reference sequence). The V gene lost 0 bases and the J gene lost 4 bases, with 9 bases spanning the gap. CDR3 length equals 14 residues.

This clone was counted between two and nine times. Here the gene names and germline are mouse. The DNA read from the CDR3 is TGTGCCAGCAGAAGGACTGGGGGCGGTCAAAAC. Its protein product is CASRRTGGGQN. The whole CDR3 sequence reads CASRRTGGGQNTLYF. This sequence joins TRBV19 and TRBJ2-4; TRBD2 agrees at 10 bases. The CDR3 goes on 4 residues after the read ends, and that part is filled in from the germline J gene. Germline assignment: CDR1 FNHDT and CDR2 SITEND (reference sequence). CDR3 size: 15 residues. V trimming: 5 bases; J trimming: 1 base; junction bases outside the gene matches: 4.

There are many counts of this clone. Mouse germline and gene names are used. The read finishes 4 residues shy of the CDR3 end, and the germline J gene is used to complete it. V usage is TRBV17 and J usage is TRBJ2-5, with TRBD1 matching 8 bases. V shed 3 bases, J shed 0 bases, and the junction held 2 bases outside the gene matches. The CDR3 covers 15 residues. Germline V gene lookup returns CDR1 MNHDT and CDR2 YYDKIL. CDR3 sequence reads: CASSRQGANQDTQYF. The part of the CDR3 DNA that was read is TGTGCTAGCAGTAGGCAGGGGGCCAACCAAGAC.

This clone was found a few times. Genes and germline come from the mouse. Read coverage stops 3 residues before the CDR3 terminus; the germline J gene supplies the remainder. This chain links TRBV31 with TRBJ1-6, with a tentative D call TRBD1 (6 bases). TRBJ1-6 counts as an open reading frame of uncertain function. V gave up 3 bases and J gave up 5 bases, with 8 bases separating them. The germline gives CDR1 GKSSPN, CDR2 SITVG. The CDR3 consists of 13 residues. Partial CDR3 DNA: TGTGCCTGGAGAGGGACAAATAATTCGCCC. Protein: CAWRGTNNSP. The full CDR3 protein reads CAWRGTNNSPLYF.

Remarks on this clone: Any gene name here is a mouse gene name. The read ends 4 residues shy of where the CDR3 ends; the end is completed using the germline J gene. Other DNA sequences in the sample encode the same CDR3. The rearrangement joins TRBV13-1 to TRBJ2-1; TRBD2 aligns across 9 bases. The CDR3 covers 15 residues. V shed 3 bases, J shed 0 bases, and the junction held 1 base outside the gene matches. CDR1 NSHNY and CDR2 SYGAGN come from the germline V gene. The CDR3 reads CASSAGGGNYAEQFF. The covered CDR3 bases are TGTGCCAGCAGTGCTGGGGGGGGTAACTATGCT.